This entry concerns a single TCR beta chain. This clonotype was detected ten times or more. It has no known antigen specificity. There are no base qualities to consult, and no much larger clone falls within one base. Graves' hyperthyroidism was defined as stable when no progression to ophthalmopathy occurred over 18 months of follow-up. Hyperthyroidism patients were aged 18 to 65 years and newly diagnosed, with disease duration of less than 2 months. Patients with uncontrolled infections, other autoimmune diseases, pregnancy or lactation were excluded. Clinical symptoms, serum thyroxine and TRAb, thyroid ultrasound, and orbital computed tomography formed the basis for the diagnoses. PBMCs were isolated from about 9.1 ml of fresh peripheral blood by Ficoll-Paque density gradient centrifugation. Total RNA was extracted with Trizol reagent, and quality was checked on an Agilent 2100 Bioanalyzer. V sheds 5 bases and J sheds 6 bases, leaving 19 bases between their ends. The germline V gene (reference sequence) provides CDR1 SGHAT and CDR2 FQDESV. The CDR3 covers 15 residues, taking in both the cysteine and the phenylalanine. The kept DNA is CDR3 alone, 45 bases in frame from the first base.

The data originate from a study of T cells in Graves' hyperthyroidism and ophthalmopathy (dated by TCRdb to the late 2010s). With regard to the full study: Peripheral blood samples were taken at initial diagnosis, before any treatment was given. In addition, the study compared T-cell repertoires in thyroid tissue and in blood from roughly six Graves' hyperthyroidism patients. TCR V-J signatures able to tell the groups apart were searched for in a discovery cohort of 90 to 100 patients, of whom more than 40 had Graves' ophthalmopathy and about 60 had stable Graves' hyperthyroidism. The paper describes TCR Vbeta CDR3 sequencing of 140 or so peripheral blood samples, made up of around 41 ophthalmopathy patients, around 73 hyperthyroidism patients and around 17 progressor patients. An independent validation cohort of about 20 hyperthyroidism patients and about 15 patients who later progressed to ophthalmopathy tested prospective prediction of ophthalmopathy. The 75 to 100 discovery patients were randomly divided into training and test sets at a 7:3 ratio. Once sampling was done, hyperthyroidism patients were given methimazole at a starting dose of 30 mg daily, whereas ophthalmopathy patients were given high-dose intravenous methylprednisolone.

Study-wide conclusions, independent of this receptor: Most expanded thyroid clonotypes (frequency above 0.001) were also detected in blood, a finding suggesting that blood repertoires may reflect thyroid immune responses. In validation, the model predicted progression to ophthalmopathy a median of approximately 6.6 months before onset, with around 70% sensitivity and almost 75% specificity. A model built on a 13 V-J signature distinguished ophthalmopathy from stable hyperthyroidism, reaching about 88% sensitivity and 81% to 83% specificity in cross-validation and 80%/75% in testing. Sample size was not statistically predetermined, and investigators were not blinded to group allocation.

The TCR beta CDR3 regions were amplified from RNA transcripts. The first round of RT-PCR for the TCR CDR3 was performed with the HTBI primer set and the Qiagen OneStep RT-PCR kit. Libraries were constructed in a second round of multiplex PCR, after which size selection and purification were carried out. Paired-end sequencing of the libraries was performed with 100 bp reads on an Illumina HiSeq2000. The authors processed their data as follows. Raw data were processed with SOAPnuke, discarding reads with adapters, uncalled bases, mean Phred below 15, or no exact constant-primer or identifier match. COPE v1.2.5 was used to merge the high-quality paired reads, and each unique nucleotide sequence was defined as a clonotype. Clonotypes were aligned to IMGT TRBV, TRBD and TRBJ reference segments using MiTCR v1.1. Only V-J combinations with frequency above 0.0001, covering approximately 99% of repertoires, were analysed. The TCS score was defined as the ratio of F50 (clonal expansion) to E x V (chaos), calculated using BLOSUM62-based TCRdist between CDR3 peptides within each V-J. Welch's t-statistics and random forest reduced roughly 540 V-J features to 13, which were used in a naive Bayes classifier (R e1071). TCRdb trimmed public reads at Q25 via fastp, called clones via MiXCR and kept in-frame beta chains. Entries are consolidated by CDR3 protein sequence, retaining the most common genes and DNA. The V and J calls were determined by TCRdb, not by the authors. The sample contains some 510,000 distinct CDR3 sequences, around 21% of them found a single time. Of the sample, 26% is held by the ten largest clones.

Here the chain combines TRBV11-1 and TRBJ1-1; a weak D assignment points to TRBD1 (5 bases agree). Source material: blood. The receptor's source is a man between 18 and 29 years old with Graves' hyperthyroidism. The nucleotide sequence is given as TGTGCCAGCAGCCCCTTACGGGGGACCGGGGCTGAAGCTTTCTTT. Translated, it gives CASSPLRGTGAEAFF. With the portions outside the CDR3 filled from the reference TRBV11-1 and TRBJ1-1 genes, the complete variable region becomes EAEVAQSPRYKITEKSQAVAFWCDPISGHATLYWYRQILGQGPELLVQFQDESVVDDSQLPKDRFSAERLKGVDSTLKIQPAELGDSAMYLCASSPLRGTGAEAFFGQGTRLTVV.